These 27 T cell receptor beta chains originate from one sample sequenced in a study of CXCR3-negative and CXCR3-positive naive CD8 T cells. Researchers prepared the TRB cDNA libraries using 5' RACE with UMI labels. TCRdb derives one entry per CDR3 protein from the 5' RACE reads, leaving out DNA. The sample table includes about 66,000 distinct CDR3 sequences. The sample taken for sequencing was naive CXCR3- CD8+ T cells from blood. Subset here: CD45RO-CCR7+CD27+CD95- naive CD8+ T cells lacking CXCR3 (TNR3-). These receptors came from a human donor in good health. Some clones in this sample may be carry-over from other donors' samples.

CDR3 protein: CASSPDIGDDEQYF. The chain links TRBV7-2 to TRBJ2-7; without DNA, the TCRdb call of TRBD1 cannot be checked. The CDR3 loop spans 14 amino acids. The germline CDR1 and CDR2 sequences are SGHTA and FQGNSA.

This sequence joins TRBV7-9 and TRBJ2-3; no DNA is available, so the TRBD2 call from TCRdb remains unchecked. CDR1 and CDR2 (germline): SEHNR, FQNEAQ (reference sequence). CDR3 size: 13 residues. CDR3 sequence reads: CATGEGITDTQYF.

The rearrangement uses TRBV23-1 and TRBJ1-2. TRBV23-1 is treated as an ORF (open reading frame) with a function not yet certain. This CDR3 has 12 residues. CDR3 protein: CAINPKIYGYTF.

This chain links TRBV30 with TRBJ2-7; with no DNA, the TCRdb D assignment of TRBD1 cannot be verified. Germline V CDR1 and CDR2: GTSNPN, SVGIG (reference sequence). This CDR3 has 15 amino acids. The CDR3 reads CAWSARQGSSYEQYF.

J is TRBJ2-2 and V is TRBV9; lacking DNA, the TRBD1 call made by TCRdb goes unchecked. Germline assignment: CDR1 SGDLS and CDR2 YYNGEE. The CDR3 is 16 residues long. This CDR3 is CASSHPGQGITGELFF.

J is TRBJ1-6 and V is TRBV21-1. TRBV21-1 is tagged as a pseudogene. The CDR3 consists of 15 residues. CDR3 amino acids: CASSKGGGNHSPLHF.

This chain uses TRBV29-1 with TRBJ2-4; TCRdb outputs TRBD1, but without DNA this stays unchecked. Germline V gene data show CDR1 as SQVTM and CDR2 as ANQGSEA. The CDR3 loop spans 19 amino acids. CDR3 protein: CSVEGGGVLSADHGNIQYF.

The CDR3 sequence is CASCRLGGPYNEQFF. The chain employs TRBV6-2 or TRBV6-3 and TRBJ2-1; the D call from TCRdb, TRBD1, cannot be confirmed without DNA. Germline V CDR1 and CDR2: MNHEY, SVGEGT. The CDR3 is made up of 15 amino acids.

This sequence joins TRBV6-4 and TRBJ2-1; checking the TCRdb D call of TRBD2 is not possible without DNA. The CDR3 runs to 14 residues. Germline CDR1 is MRHNA and CDR2 is SNTAGT. The CDR3 sequence: CASSVGGAYNEQFF.

The chain joins TRBV28 to TRBJ1-1. Germline V gene sequence: CDR1 MDHEN, CDR2 SYDVKM. This CDR3 region has 12 residues. The CDR3 reads CASSFRLIEAFF.

V is TRBV7-8 and J is TRBJ2-1; with no DNA, the TCRdb D assignment of TRBD1 cannot be verified. Germline assignment: CDR1 SGHVS and CDR2 FQNEAQ. The CDR3 runs to 17 residues. CDR3 in amino acids: CASSSPGGAGLSDEQFF.

The CDR3 spells CASSPGWGEAYEQYF. This sequence joins TRBV14 and TRBJ2-7; TCRdb designates TRBD2, a call that cannot be tested without DNA. The germline CDR1 and CDR2 sequences are SGHDN and FVKESK. The CDR3 is 15 residues long.

The J gene is TRBJ1-1, the V gene TRBV7-8; TCRdb lists TRBD1, though no DNA is available to test this call. The CDR3 is 14 amino acids. Germline V CDR1 and CDR2: SGHVS, FQNEAQ. The CDR3 loop is CASSRWGGTTEAFF.

The J gene is TRBJ2-7, the V gene TRBV28. Germline lookup yields CDR1 MDHEN and CDR2 SYDVKM. This CDR3 comprises 12 residues. The CDR3 loop reads CASSLPSDEQYF.

The CDR3 loop is CASRDPYEQYF. This chain joins TRBV2 and TRBJ2-7. Germline values: CDR1 SNHLY, CDR2 FYNNEI. CDR3 length: 11 amino acids.

CDR3 protein: CASSQVGGTSYDEQFF. The rearrangement joins TRBV4-2 to TRBJ2-1; TCRdb reports TRBD2, a call that lacks DNA to check it against. The CDR3 length is 16 residues. From germline, CDR1 is LGHNA and CDR2 YNFKEQ.

This rearrangement joins TRBV6-2 or TRBV6-3 to TRBJ2-2; TCRdb's D call, TRBD2, is unchecked because there is no DNA. The CDR3 totals 18 residues. From germline, CDR1 is MNHEY and CDR2 SVGEGT. The CDR3 loop is CASSYSFCVGGVTGELFF.

The rearrangement joins TRBV20-1 to TRBJ1-2; as DNA is missing, the TRBD1 call by TCRdb cannot be tested. CDR3 length: 14 amino acids. Germline CDR1 reads DFQATT; CDR2 reads SNEGSKA (reference sequence). Here the CDR3 reads CSARGDRANYGYTF.

The chain carries TRBV7-3 and TRBJ1-2; TCRdb's D call, TRBD1, is unchecked because there is no DNA. CDR3 length: 16 amino acids. Looked up from germline, CDR1 is SGHTA and CDR2 is FQGTGA. The chain's CDR3 is CASSLMEGAKFYGYTF.

The chain joins TRBV20-1 to TRBJ1-1. Per the germline V gene, CDR1 is DFQATT and CDR2 is SNEGSKA (reference sequence). The CDR3 runs 12 residues. The chain's CDR3 is CSATLSGTEAFF.

The CDR3 loop reads CASSFEPGQGAIFPEAFF. V gene TRBV7-6 combines with J gene TRBJ1-1; the D call of TRBD1 rests on TCRdb alone, since no DNA is present to check it. The length of the CDR3 is 18 residues. Germline lookup yields CDR1 SGHVS and CDR2 FNYEAQ.

V is TRBV5-6 and J is TRBJ2-3; TCRdb's D gene call, TRBD2, goes unchecked for lack of DNA. The CDR3 has 17 residues. Germline V gene lookup returns CDR1 SGHDT and CDR2 YYEEEE. The CDR3 sequence: CASSLGTSGRLADTQYF.

This rearrangement joins TRBV29-1 to TRBJ1-3. The CDR3 has 11 amino acids. Germline assignment: CDR1 SQVTM and CDR2 ANQGSEA. CDR3 sequence: CSVEQKNTIYF.

V usage is TRBV9 and J usage is TRBJ1-5. Germline CDR1 and CDR2: SGDLS and YYNGEE. The CDR3 length is 13 residues. The CDR3 loop reads CASSVESGAPQHF.

J is TRBJ2-7 and V is TRBV29-1; TCRdb names TRBD2, which stays unverified in the absence of DNA. CDR3 length: 14 residues. The germline gives CDR1 SQVTM, CDR2 ANQGSEA. CDR3 amino acids: CSGQSGEVPYEQYF.

This rearrangement joins TRBV27 to TRBJ2-7; the TRBD2 assignment by TCRdb is unverifiable without DNA. Germline CDR1 is MNHEY and CDR2 is SMNVEV (reference sequence). This CDR3 region has 15 residues. The CDR3 reads CASSHSSGRGDEQYF.

This sequence joins TRBV6-2 or TRBV6-3 and TRBJ2-3; the D gene TCRdb calls, TRBD2, cannot be checked with no DNA. Germline V gene data show CDR1 as MNHEY and CDR2 as SVGEGT. The CDR3 totals 15 residues. The CDR3: CASTGLAGGPWTQYF.